The 31 T cell receptor beta chains below were found in one sample sequenced in a study of blood T cell repertoires in COVID-19 (dated by TCRdb to 2020 to 2021). Libraries were built with the immunoSEQ multiplex PCR assay. TCRdb obtained this table from immuneACCESS and retained in-frame rearrangements with V and J assigned. These tables miss some clones; where compared with another copy, unresolved V genes account for less than half of the shortfall, and the remainder is unexplained. The sample table holds under 200,000 clones, of which 88% were seen once. Around 2.1% of the sample lies in the top ten. Input material: peripheral blood. These receptors were collected from a man in his forties or fifties who had recovered from COVID-19.

CDR3 region: CASSLQQRGQETQYF. CDR3 coding DNA: TGTGCCAGCAGCTTACAACAGCGGGGGCAAGAGACCCAGTACTTC. The chain combines TRBV11-2 with TRBJ2-5; 8 bases fit TRBD2. The CDR3 has 15 residues. Germline V gene sequence: CDR1 SGHAT, CDR2 FQNNGV. V was pared by 2 bases and J by 2 bases, with 4 bases of the junction left unmatched. Together with reference TRBV11-2 and TRBJ2-5, the CDR3 gives the full variable domain: EAGVAQSPRYKIIEKRQSVAFWCNPISGHATLYWYQQILGQGPKLLIQFQNNGVVDDSQLPKDRFSAERLKGVDSTLKIQPAKLEDSAVYLCASSLQQRGQETQYFGPGTRLLVL.

The rearrangement links TRBV19 to TRBJ1-1; D unresolved. Germline CDR1 LNHDA, CDR2 SQIVND (reference sequence). This CDR3 is 15 amino acids long. Deletions cut 6 bases from V and 5 bases from J, with 19 bases between. This CDR3 is CASRAARLKRTEAFF. The CDR3 DNA reads as TGTGCCAGTAGGGCCGCCAGGTTAAAAAGGACTGAAGCTTTCTTT.

This clone appeared a single time. This chain joins TRBV4-1 and TRBJ2-5; 9 bases agree with TRBD1. The CDR3 is 16 amino acids. Trimming removed 4 bases from V and 1 base from J; junction bases left unmatched: 7. From germline, CDR1 is MGHRA and CDR2 YSYEKL. In DNA form, the CDR3 reads TGCGCCAGCAGCCTCCAACCGGGACAGGGCCAAGAGACCCAGTACTTC. Translation: CASSLQPGQGQETQYF.

The chain has TRBV18 and TRBJ2-7, with a possible D match to TRBD1 (5 bases). CDR3 size: 14 residues. CDR1 is KGHSH and CDR2 is LQKENI in the germline V gene. V shed 4 bases and J shed 0 bases, with 10 bases lying between them. The CDR3 protein is CASSQLDNSYEQYF. The CDR3 DNA sequence: TGTGCCAGCTCACAATTGGACAACTCCTACGAGCAGTACTTC.

This clone has a handful of counts. This chain links TRBV7-9 with TRBJ2-2; D uncertain. There are 15 residues in the CDR3. The V end lost 1 base, the J end lost 1 base, and 7 bases lay between the germline ends. CDR1 and CDR2 (germline): SEHNR, FQNEAQ (reference sequence). The CDR3 sequence is CASSLGAGNTGELFF. DNA for the CDR3: TGTGCCAGCAGCTTAGGGGCCGGGAACACCGGGGAGCTGTTTTTT.

This rearrangement joins TRBV7-3 to TRBJ2-5; 7 nucleotides line up with TRBD2. CDR3 length equals 15 residues. Trimming cost V 5 bases and J 5 bases; bases outside gene matches: 11. Germline V gene sequence: CDR1 SGHTA, CDR2 FQGTGA. The CDR3 DNA reads as TGTGCCAGCAGCCAAAACGGCGGGAGCATGGAGACCCAGTACTTC. Amino acid sequence: CASSQNGGSMETQYF.

The chain links TRBV25-1 to TRBJ2-7; 7 bases align to TRBD2. The germline CDR1 and CDR2 sequences are MGHDK and SYGVNS. The CDR3 loop spans 14 amino acids. Trimming took 4 bases from V and 0 from J; bases not matched to a gene: 3. The CDR3, as DNA: TGTGCCAGCAGTGCAGGCGGGAGCTCCTACGAGCAGTACTTC. Encoded protein: CASSAGGSSYEQYF.

There are a few counts of this clone. J is TRBJ1-2 and V is TRBV6-5; 11 nucleotides match TRBD1. This CDR3 spans 13 amino acids. The junction had 9 bases not matched to a gene; V was cut back by 10 bases and J by 8 bases. Germline V gene data show CDR1 as MNHEY and CDR2 as SVGAGI. The CDR3 bases are TGTGCCATCTCCGGGACAGGGGGTATCGGCTACACCTTC. Translated, it gives CAISGTGGIGYTF.

The chain combines TRBV7-2 with TRBJ1-5, with TRBD1 as a possible D gene (5 bases). The CDR3 is 15 residues long. V was pared by 1 base and J by 4 bases, with 11 bases between. Germline CDR1 SGHTA, CDR2 FQGNSA. Here the CDR3 reads CASSLGSAGNQPQHF. In nucleotides, the CDR3 is TGTGCCAGCAGCTTAGGTTCGGCAGGGAATCAGCCCCAGCATTTT.

This rearrangement joins TRBV13 to TRBJ2-6, with TRBD1 matching 9 bases. CDR3 length equals 18 residues. Per the germline V gene, CDR1 is PRHDT and CDR2 is FYEKMQ (reference sequence). The V gene end was trimmed by 3 bases and the J gene end by 3 bases; junction bases not matched to a gene: 9. CDR3: CASSLGTGSFGGANVLTF. CDR3 coding DNA: TGTGCCAGCAGCTTGGGGACAGGGTCTTTCGGTGGGGCCAACGTCCTGACTTTC. The full variable domain, with the rest looked up from reference TRBV13 and TRBJ2-6, is AAGVIQSPRHLIKEKRETATLKCYPIPRHDTVYWYQQGPGQDPQFLISFYEKMQSDKGSIPDRFSAQQFSDYHSELNMSSLELGDSALYFCASSLGTGSFGGANVLTFGAGSRLTVL.

This clone occurred a few times. The chain carries TRBV28 and TRBJ1-5; 8 bases line up with TRBD1. V was pared by 6 bases and J by 7 bases, with 8 bases of the junction left unmatched. The CDR3 length is 14 residues. Germline V gene data show CDR1 as MDHEN and CDR2 as SYDVKM. CDR3 nucleotide sequence: TGTGCCAGCAGACAGACAGGGGAAGGACAGCCCCAGCATTTT. Protein: CASRQTGEGQPQHF.

The CDR3 region is CASSLASGGYGYTF. CDR3 DNA sequence: TGCGCCAGCAGCTTGGCCAGCGGCGGCTATGGCTACACCTTC. This chain links TRBV5-1 with TRBJ1-2, with unresolved D. V dropped 0 bases and J dropped 4 bases, with 10 bases sitting between them. The germline V gene has CDR1 SGHRS and CDR2 YFSETQ. The CDR3 contains 14 residues.

This chain uses TRBV18 with TRBJ2-1, with 8 bases aligning to TRBD1. Per germline, CDR1 KGHSH and CDR2 LQKENI. CDR3 size: 15 residues. Germline trimming cut 6 bases from V and 7 bases from J; bases unmatched to any gene: 11. The CDR3 nucleotides read TGTGCCAGCTCTCCTGACAGGGGAGAGGAGAATGAGCAGTTCTTC. This codes for CASSPDRGEENEQFF.

This chain uses TRBV5-1 with TRBJ2-7; 10 nucleotides match TRBD2. This CDR3 has 16 residues. The germline V gene encodes CDR1 SGHRS and CDR2 YFSETQ. V shed 2 bases, J shed 1 base, and the junction held 6 bases outside the gene matches. The CDR3 region has the DNA TGCGCCAGCAGCTTATTAAGCGGGGGGGTGTCCTACGAGCAGTACTTC. Its translation is CASSLLSGGVSYEQYF.

The CDR3 region has the DNA TGCAGCGCCGGACAGACCAACTATGGCTACACCTTC. Its translation is CSAGQTNYGYTF. This sequence joins TRBV29-1 and TRBJ1-2, with D possibly being TRBD1 (6 bases). V lost 7 bases to trimming and J lost 2 bases, with 11 bases between them. The germline gives CDR1 SQVTM, CDR2 ANQGSEA. The length of the CDR3 is 12 residues.

CDR3 sequence: CASSVDRATEAFF. CDR3 nucleotide sequence: TGTGCCAGTAGTGTGGACAGGGCCACTGAAGCTTTCTTT. The V call is TRBV19, the J call TRBJ1-1; 8 bases match TRBD1. CDR3 length: 13 amino acids. The junction had 3 bases not matched to a gene; V was cut back by 5 bases and J by 4 bases. CDR1 LNHDA and CDR2 SQIVND come from the germline V gene (reference sequence).

This clone was observed a single time. V gene TRBV6-6 combines with J gene TRBJ2-5; a weak D match, TRBD1 (6 bases). The CDR3 is made up of 14 amino acids. Germline V gene lookup returns CDR1 MNHNY and CDR2 SVGAGI (reference sequence). V gave up 2 bases and J gave up 2 bases, with 9 bases separating them. CDR3 in amino acids: CASSYVQGQETQYF. The CDR3 DNA reads TGTGCCAGCAGTTACGTACAGGGTCAAGAGACCCAGTACTTC.

This rearrangement joins TRBV2 to TRBJ1-2; D possibly corresponds to TRBD1 (6 bases). Germline CDR1 reads SNHLY; CDR2 reads FYNNEI. Trimming left V 4 bases short and J 5 bases short, with 11 bases between. This CDR3 has 13 amino acids. The CDR3 DNA reads as TGTGCCAGCAGTGCGACCACAGGGTATGGCTACACCTTC. Its translation is CASSATTGYGYTF.

This clone was seen once. The chain recombines TRBV3-1 (or the pseudogene TRBV3-2) with TRBJ2-7; D might be TRBD2 (6 bases). Germline-derived CDR1 and CDR2 are LGHDT and YNNKEL (reference sequence). The CDR3 runs 14 residues. V lost 3 bases and J lost 7, with 16 bases in between. The CDR3 region is CASSHGGNPWEQYF. Written as DNA, the CDR3 is TGTGCCAGCAGCCATGGGGGGAACCCTTGGGAGCAGTACTTC.

The V gene is TRBV5-8, the J gene TRBJ1-5; TRBD1 is a possible D gene (5 bases). Trimming pared 4 bases from V and 1 base from J, leaving 18 bases between. The CDR3 totals 17 residues. From germline, CDR1 is SGHTS and CDR2 YDEGEE. As DNA, the CDR3 is TGTGCCAGCAGCCACTACAGGAGGGTTTTAAGCAATCAGCCCCAGCATTTT. Its protein product is CASSHYRRVLSNQPQHF.

V gene TRBV4-3 combines with J gene TRBJ2-5; TRBD2 agrees at 9 bases. The CDR3 runs to 16 residues. Germline assignment: CDR1 LGHNA and CDR2 YSLEER. V trimming: 0 bases; J trimming: 5 bases; junction bases outside the gene matches: 7. This chain's CDR3 is CASSQEYGLAGETQYF. The CDR3 DNA reads as TGCGCCAGCAGCCAAGAGTATGGGCTAGCGGGGGAGACCCAGTACTTC.

The rearrangement joins TRBV19 to TRBJ2-2, with 7 bases matching TRBD1. With 7 bases clipped from V and 5 bases from J, the junction kept 13 bases outside the gene matches. The CDR3 is 16 residues long. Per the germline V gene, CDR1 is LNHDA and CDR2 is SQIVND (reference sequence). CDR3 sequence reads: CASIDERGRNTGELFF. DNA of the CDR3: TGTGCCAGTATCGACGAAAGGGGGCGTAATACCGGGGAGCTGTTTTTT.

This clone was seen only once. The gene calls are TRBV4-1 and TRBJ1-5; 7 nucleotides agree with TRBD1. This CDR3 spans 15 amino acids. Germline-derived CDR1 and CDR2 are MGHRA and YSYEKL. The V gene end was trimmed by 1 base and the J gene end by 11 bases; junction bases not matched to a gene: 11. Here the CDR3 DNA reads TGCGCCAGCAGCCAAGCAGGGGGGATCCCGCTGACCCAGCATTTT. Translation: CASSQAGGIPLTQHF.

The chain recombines TRBV28 with TRBJ1-6; no reliable D call. V was clipped by 2 bases and J by 8 bases, with 10 bases between them. CDR1 is MDHEN, CDR2 SYDVKM, per germline. CDR3 size: 14 residues. The CDR3 is CASSLAGKDSPLHF. DNA of the CDR3: TGTGCCAGCAGTTTAGCGGGTAAGGATTCACCCCTCCACTTT. The variable domain in full, completed from reference TRBV28 and TRBJ1-6, reads DVKVTQSSRYLVKRTGEKVFLECVQDMDHENMFWYRQDPGLGLRLIYFSYDVKMKEKGDIPEGYSVSREKKERFSLILESASTNQTSMYLCASSLAGKDSPLHFGNGTRLTVT.

This rearrangement joins TRBV21-1 to TRBJ2-6; TRBD1 was called by the table and not checked on the DNA. TRBV21-1 is annotated as a pseudogene. The CDR3 consists of 18 residues. The CDR3 DNA reads as TGTGCCAGCAGCAAATCGGAAGGGGGTTCATCTGGGGCCAACGTCCTGACTTTC. It encodes CASSKSEGGSSGANVLTF.

The chain joins TRBV2 to TRBJ2-6, with D possibly being TRBD1 (6 bases). V was shortened by 6 bases and J by 0 bases, with 9 bases between the two germline ends. CDR1 is SNHLY, CDR2 FYNNEI, per germline. This CDR3 is built from 15 residues. This CDR3 reads CASRDSPSGANVLTF. CDR3 in DNA: TGTGCCAGCAGGGACAGCCCCTCTGGGGCCAACGTCCTGACTTTC.

This chain connects TRBV2 to TRBJ1-2; 7 nucleotides agree with TRBD1. CDR3 length: 14 residues. Germline assignment: CDR1 SNHLY and CDR2 FYNNEI. The junction had 7 bases not matched to a gene; V was cut back by 6 bases and J by 3 bases. The CDR3 DNA sequence: TGTGCCAGCAGCGACAGGGTCCGGGACTATGGCTACACCTTC. As protein: CASSDRVRDYGYTF.

The chain is built from TRBV28 and TRBJ2-1; the match to TRBD2 covers 8 bases. Germline V gene data show CDR1 as MDHEN and CDR2 as SYDVKM. The CDR3 consists of 13 residues. V lost 2 bases, J lost 10 bases, and 4 bases stayed unmatched. CDR3: CASSLPPSGEQFF. The DNA of the CDR3 is TGTGCCAGCAGTTTACCACCTAGCGGGGAGCAGTTCTTC.

Concerning this clone itself: One end of the junction does not line up with germline, which may come from a read error. The genes are TRBV6-2 or TRBV6-3 and TRBJ2-5; 7 positions match TRBD2. CDR1 is MNHEY and CDR2 is SVGEGT in the germline V gene. This CDR3 has 17 residues. CDR3 region: CASSYHRERGIKESQYF. CDR3 DNA sequence: TGTGCCAGCAGTTACCACCGAGAGCGGGGTATTAAAGAGTCCCAGTACTTC.

A single count supports this clone. The V call is TRBV5-6, the J call TRBJ1-3, with D unresolved. Trimming left V 0 bases short and J 0 bases short, with 4 bases between. Germline V CDR1 and CDR2: SGHDT, YYEEEE. This CDR3 has 14 amino acids. The CDR3 is CASSLASSGNTIYF. Written as DNA, the CDR3 is TGTGCCAGCAGCTTGGCCAGCTCTGGAAACACCATATATTTT.

This chain connects TRBV29-1 to TRBJ1-1; maybe TRBD1 (6 bases). V lost 5 bases, J lost 4 bases, and 11 bases lay in between. CDR3 size: 12 residues. Germline V CDR1 and CDR2: SQVTM, ANQGSEA. CDR3 nucleotides: TGCAGCGTTAAACAGGGTCTCACTGAAGCTTTCTTT. It translates to CSVKQGLTEAFF.